A selection of T cell receptor beta chains follows, all from one sample in a study of blood T cell repertoires in COVID-19. Assay: immunoSEQ multiplex PCR; the TCRdb copy retains only in-frame clones and omits some. The sample has around 150,000 clones, under 85% seen once. Sequenced sample: peripheral blood. All receptors derive from an elderly woman in a cohort sampled during active or convalescent COVID-19. The CDR3 runs from the conserved cysteine through the conserved F or W. Each record gives: D gene, clone size, J gene, V gene, CDR3 protein, CDR3 DNA. D genes are given only for firm matches. Some rows mark clone size as missing; the rest say once, few, many or name a class of expanded clone.

d_gene: NA; abundance: NA; j_gene: TRBJ1-2; v_gene: TRBV14; CDR3aa: CASSQGDAGGFYGYTF; CDR3nt: TGTGCCAGCAGCCAAGGGGACGCCGGGGGGTTCTATGGCTACACCTTC
d_gene: TRBD1; abundance: NA; j_gene: TRBJ1-6; v_gene: TRBV19; CDR3aa: CASSTRGQGNSPLHF; CDR3nt: TGTGCCAGTAGTACGAGAGGACAGGGAAATTCACCCCTCCACTTT
d_gene: TRBD2; abundance: once; j_gene: TRBJ2-1; v_gene: TRBV6-6; CDR3aa: CASRQTSGGRNEQFF; CDR3nt: TGTGCCAGCAGGCAGACTAGCGGGGGGAGGAATGAGCAGTTCTTC
d_gene: NA; abundance: NA; j_gene: TRBJ1-1; v_gene: TRBV5-4; CDR3aa: CASSPKGGVNTEAFF; CDR3nt: TGTGCCAGCAGCCCGAAAGGGGGTGTGAACACTGAAGCTTTCTTT
d_gene: NA; abundance: few; j_gene: TRBJ1-6; v_gene: TRBV19; CDR3aa: CASSDSVDSPLHF; CDR3nt: TGTGCCAGTAGCGACAGTGTTGATTCACCCCTCCACTTT
d_gene: TRBD1; abundance: NA; j_gene: TRBJ2-5; v_gene: TRBV19; CDR3aa: CASSITPTGQKETQYF; CDR3nt: TGTGCCAGTAGTATTACCCCAACGGGACAGAAAGAGACCCAGTACTTC
d_gene: NA; abundance: NA; j_gene: TRBJ1-4; v_gene: TRBV12-1; CDR3aa: CASSPRTGTNEKLFF; CDR3nt: TGTGCCAGCAGCCCTCGGACAGGGACGAATGAAAAACTGTTTTTT
d_gene: TRBD1; abundance: NA; j_gene: TRBJ1-2; v_gene: TRBV7-2; CDR3aa: CASSLGQGFGYGYTF; CDR3nt: TGTGCCAGCAGCTTAGGACAGGGCTTTGGCTATGGCTACACCTTC
d_gene: TRBD2; abundance: NA; j_gene: TRBJ2-1; v_gene: TRBV6-5; CDR3aa: CASSYGGGGSGYEQFF; CDR3nt: TGTGCCAGCAGTTACGGCGGCGGGGGGTCGGGTTATGAGCAGTTCTTC
d_gene: NA; abundance: NA; j_gene: TRBJ2-1; v_gene: TRBV11-3; CDR3aa: CASSLSQGDEQFF; CDR3nt: TGTGCCAGCAGCTTATCACAGGGCGATGAGCAGTTCTTC
d_gene: NA; abundance: NA; j_gene: TRBJ2-7; v_gene: TRBV5-1; CDR3aa: CASSLTGLADEQYF; CDR3nt: TGCGCCAGCAGCTTGACAGGGCTAGCGGACGAGCAGTACTTC
d_gene: TRBD1; abundance: NA; j_gene: TRBJ2-3; v_gene: TRBV6-5; CDR3aa: CASRMTGGTDTQYF; CDR3nt: TGTGCCAGCAGGATGACAGGGGGCACAGATACGCAGTATTTT
d_gene: NA; abundance: NA; j_gene: TRBJ1-2; v_gene: TRBV7-2; CDR3aa: CASKAPGAGGYTF; CDR3nt: TGTGCCAGCAAGGCCCCGGGTGCGGGTGGCTACACCTTC
d_gene: NA; abundance: NA; j_gene: TRBJ1-1; v_gene: TRBV30; CDR3aa: CAWSDAVAEAFF; CDR3nt: TGTGCCTGGAGTGATGCGGTGGCTGAAGCTTTCTTT
d_gene: NA; abundance: NA; j_gene: TRBJ2-1; v_gene: TRBV19; CDR3aa: CASSIVQGGTEQFF; CDR3nt: TGTGCCAGTAGTATAGTGCAGGGGGGAACTGAGCAGTTCTTC
d_gene: NA; abundance: NA; j_gene: TRBJ1-3; v_gene: TRBV6-2/TRBV6-3; CDR3aa: CASSWTKSSGNTIYF; CDR3nt: TGTGCCAGCAGTTGGACAAAGAGCTCTGGAAACACCATATATTTT